These 9 T cell receptor beta chains share one sample of origin, sequenced in a study of HIV-infected patients and healthy controls. Whole blood was used without fractionation, so all unsorted peripheral T cells were included. About 550 ng RNA was reverse transcribed with alpha and beta constant-region primers. Alpha and beta chain libraries were made separately by chain-specific third strand synthesis with multiplexing indices. TCRdb redid the calling of the 5' RACE reads with MiXCR, one entry per CDR3 protein. Of about 620 distinct CDR3 sequences in the sample, about three quarters were seen once. The material sequenced was blood, taken before antiretroviral therapy. These receptors were taken from an adult with HIV infection.

As to this clonotype: In a library made to pick up alpha chains, this beta chain is a stray read with a size that means little. The V gene is TRBV12-3 or TRBV12-4, the J gene TRBJ2-5; TRBD2 aligns across 9 bases. V lost 5 bases to trimming and J lost 3 bases; unmatched junction nucleotides: 4. The CDR3 sequence is 14 residues long. CDR3 DNA sequence: TGTGCCAGCAGTGCTTGGACTAGCGAAGAGACCCAGTACTTC. Protein product: CASSAWTSEETQYF.

Regarding this clonotype: This beta chain is an unintended read in a library built for alpha chains; its size means little. The chain links TRBV12-3 or TRBV12-4 to TRBJ2-7, with D perhaps assigned TRBD1 or TRBD2 (5 bases each). The V gene lost 6 bases and the J gene lost 6 bases, with 15 bases spanning the gap. This CDR3 is 13 amino acids long. The CDR3 is CASRAGTRVEQYF. The CDR3 DNA reads TGTGCCAGCAGGGCCGGGACCCGAGTCGAGCAGTACTTC.

Notes on this clonotype: The library was prepared for alpha chains; this beta chain is a stray read, so its frequency means little. The V and J genes are TRBV7-9 and TRBJ2-5; no clear D gene. The CDR3 contains 12 residues. V lost 2 bases and J 4 bases, leaving 5 bases between the germline ends. From germline, CDR1 is SEHNR and CDR2 FQNEAQ (reference sequence). CDR3 DNA sequence: TGTGCCAGCAGCTTATCGTCAGAGACCCAGTACTTC. This encodes CASSLSSETQYF.

As regards this clonotype: This beta chain is a stray sequence in a library constructed for alpha chains; its clone size is not meaningful. The V gene is TRBV10-3, the J gene TRBJ1-1; no clear D gene. The CDR3 runs to 14 residues. V was trimmed by 9 bases and J by 1 base, leaving 15 bases between them. Germline V gives CDR1 ENHRY, CDR2 SYGVKD. Here the CDR3 reads CAISSGLGNTEAFF. DNA of the CDR3: TGTGCCATTTCTTCGGGCCTAGGGAACACTGAAGCTTTCTTT.

Worth noting for this clonotype: This beta chain is a stray read from a library made for alpha chains; its abundance is not meaningful. J is TRBJ2-4 and V is TRBV7-6; tentative D call: TRBD1 (5 bases). Per germline, CDR1 SGHVS and CDR2 FNYEAQ. Deletions cut 2 bases from V and 7 bases from J, with 12 bases between. This CDR3 spans 14 amino acids. The CDR3 is CASSLYSGHNIQYF. CDR3 nucleotide sequence: TGTGCCAGCAGCTTATACAGTGGACATAACATTCAGTACTTC.

On this clonotype itself: In a library made to pick up alpha chains, this beta chain is a stray read with a size that means little. The rearrangement joins TRBV6-6 to TRBJ1-1; D not certain. Per germline, CDR1 MNHNY and CDR2 SVGAGI (reference sequence). The V end lost 9 bases, the J end lost 1 base, and 12 bases lay between the germline ends. This CDR3 has 13 residues. CDR3 protein: CASRTTRNTEAFF. The CDR3 region has the DNA TGTGCCAGTCGAACGACGCGGAACACTGAAGCTTTCTTT.

Points on this clonotype: With the library built for alpha chains, this beta chain is off target and its frequency is not meaningful. The V and J genes are TRBV7-2 and TRBJ1-1; 11 positions match TRBD1. Germline CDR1 reads SGHTA; CDR2 reads FQGNSA. The length of the CDR3 is 14 residues. Trimming cost V 4 bases and J 4 bases; bases outside gene matches: 2. CDR3 residues: CASSWTGGSTEAFF. Here the CDR3 DNA reads TGTGCCAGCAGCTGGACAGGGGGCAGCACTGAAGCTTTCTTT.

With respect to this clonotype: This beta chain came through as a stray read in a library set up for alpha chains, and its size says little. The chain employs TRBV6-1 and TRBJ2-7, with a tentative D call TRBD1 (6 bases). The CDR3 extends over 13 amino acids. CDR1 is MNHNS, CDR2 SASEGT, per germline. V was clipped by 3 bases and J by 4 bases, with 10 bases between them. This CDR3 reads CASSETGRYEQYF. The CDR3 DNA is TGTGCCAGCAGTGAGACAGGACGGTACGAGCAGTACTTC.

On this clonotype itself: Since it is a stray read in a library aimed at alpha chains, this beta chain has a size that is not meaningful. The genes are TRBV6-1 and TRBJ1-1; 7 bases agree with TRBD1. The CDR3 totals 14 residues. Germline-derived CDR1 and CDR2 are MNHNS and SASEGT. With 4 bases clipped from V and 3 bases from J, the junction kept 5 bases outside the gene matches. The CDR3 sequence is CASSVGGLDTEAFF. The CDR3 DNA sequence: TGTGCCAGCAGTGTAGGGGGCTTAGACACTGAAGCTTTCTTT.